The TCR beta chain under discussion was sequenced for a study of blood T cell repertoires in COVID-19. Study overall: Samples of COVID-19 (acute and convalescent) were obtained from the United States, Italy and Spain. T cells, B-cell-depleted T cells, or PBMCs supplied cDNA or gDNA.

Original analysis: Reference gene primer amplification gave estimated nucleated cell counts. Assay used: immunoSEQ multiplex PCR; TCRdb lists only in-frame clones, some missing. V and J calls and clone size are given by that table; D and trimming were obtained from the DNA. Here the sample spans more than 300,000 clones, around four fifths being singletons. Germline V lookup: CDR1 MNHEY, CDR2 SVGAGI. J was trimmed by 7 bases and V by 6 bases; bases with no gene match: 11. The CDR3 is 15 amino acids. This receptor was taken from a woman between 50 and 59 years old with acute or convalescent COVID-19. The chain employs TRBV6-5 and TRBJ1-4; 7 bases align to TRBD1. The material sequenced was peripheral blood. In nucleotides, the CDR3 is TGTGCCAGCAGCTCATCCGGGACAGTGGTTGAAAAACTGTTTTTT. It codes for CASSSSGTVVEKLFF.